These 24 T cell receptor beta chains came from one sample sequenced in a study of T cells after yellow fever vaccination. TCRdb passed the 5' RACE reads through MiXCR, listing each CDR3 protein once. The sample has around 300,000 distinct CDR3 sequences, over 4% seen once. The specimen was PBMCs, collected 5 days after the yellow fever booster vaccination. The source is a man between 18 and 29 years old who received the YFV17D yellow fever vaccine.

The chain recombines TRBV7-8 with TRBJ1-2; no clear D gene. Trimming took off 4 bases at V and 3 bases at J, with 9 bases between the two ends. This CDR3 contains 13 residues. Per germline, CDR1 SGHVS and CDR2 FQNEAQ. The CDR3 sequence is CASSSQEYYGYTF. CDR3 DNA sequence: TGTGCCAGCAGCTCTCAGGAATACTATGGCTACACCTTC. Drawing the rest from reference TRBV7-8 and TRBJ1-2, the complete variable domain is GAGVSQSPRYKVAKRGQDVALRCDPISGHVSLFWYQQALGQGPEFLTYFQNEAQLDKSGLPSDRFFAERPEGSVSTLKIQRTQQEDSAVYLCASSSQEYYGYTFGSGTRLTVV.

This clonotype has just a few counts. The chain links TRBV19 to TRBJ2-4; TRBD1 aligns across 7 bases. Trimming took 10 bases from V and 6 from J; bases not matched to a gene: 9. The CDR3 covers 13 residues. The germline CDR1 and CDR2 sequences are LNHDA and SQIVND (reference sequence). CDR3 amino acids: CATGEQGSNIQYF. CDR3 DNA sequence: TGTGCCACCGGTGAACAGGGGTCAAACATTCAGTACTTC.

The rearrangement links TRBV2 to TRBJ2-7, with D perhaps TRBD1 (6 bases). V was pared by 11 bases and J by 2 bases, with 13 bases between. Germline V gene sequence: CDR1 SNHLY, CDR2 FYNNEI. The CDR3 has 12 residues. CDR3 residues: CAAAKGAYEQYV. The CDR3 DNA reads as TGTGCCGCCGCTAAGGGGGCCTACGAGCAGTACGTC.

This clonotype has at least ten counts. The chain links TRBV5-1 to TRBJ1-2; a weak D match, TRBD1 (6 bases). V was clipped by 0 bases and J by 4 bases, with 7 bases between them. CDR1 SGHRS and CDR2 YFSETQ come from the germline V gene. This CDR3 comprises 13 residues. CDR3 region: CASSLEQGYGYTF. The CDR3 nucleotides read TGCGCCAGCAGCTTGGAACAGGGCTATGGCTACACCTTC.

Comment on this clonotype: This CDR3 is missing its conserved last phenylalanine or tryptophan, likely due to a read error. This chain uses TRBV18 with TRBJ2-5, with no clear D. Germline CDR1 is KGHSH and CDR2 is LQKENI. CDR3 length: 15 residues. With 2 bases removed from V and 1 base from J, the gap between germline ends came to 11 bases. The CDR3 DNA is TGTGCCAGCTCACCAGTGAAGGGTACCCAAGAGACCCAGTACCTC. Translation: CASSPVKGTQETQYL.

The V call is TRBV7-6, the J call TRBJ2-2, with no clear D. The ends were cut back, 1 base at V and 7 bases at J, with 4 bases in the middle. There are 12 residues in the CDR3. The germline gives CDR1 SGHVS, CDR2 FNYEAQ. In nucleotides, the CDR3 is TGTGCCAGCAGCTTAGTGGACGGGGAGCTGTTTTTT. It codes for CASSLVDGELFF.

This clonotype was seen at least ten times. The CDR3 DNA reads TGCGCCAGCAGCGTTACTGAAACCTACGAGCAGTACTTC. It specifies CASSVTETYEQYF. The chain uses TRBV5-1 and TRBJ2-7; D is ambiguous. CDR3 length: 13 residues. The germline V and J ends were trimmed by 4 bases and 2 bases, with 10 bases remaining between them. Germline lookup yields CDR1 SGHRS and CDR2 YFSETQ.

This clonotype showed up just a few times. The chain carries TRBV21-1 and TRBJ2-6; the D segment call TRBD1 is taken from the table without a DNA check. TRBV21-1 counts as a pseudogene. The CDR3 sequence is 17 residues long. The CDR3 coding sequence is TGTGCCAGCAGCTCCCCTCGGGGGGGCTCTGGGGCCAACGTCCTGACTTTC. Amino acids: CASSSPRGGSGANVLTF.

This clonotype was recorded many times. The J gene is TRBJ2-2, the V gene TRBV7-9; 8 nucleotides agree with TRBD1. The CDR3 has 14 residues. The V segment lost 7 bases and the J segment 11 bases; nucleotides outside the gene matches: 12. Germline V CDR1 and CDR2: SEHNR, FQNEAQ (reference sequence). In DNA, the CDR3 is TGTGCCAGCAAGGACAGGGCTCACGGGGGAGAGCTGTTTTTT. Its protein product is CASKDRAHGGELFF.

This chain joins TRBV5-1 and TRBJ1-6; weak D call: TRBD1 (6 bases). The CDR3 covers 14 residues. V lost 2 bases, J lost 8 bases, and 11 bases lay in between. Germline CDR1 and CDR2: SGHRS and YFSETQ. CDR3 bases: TGCGCCAGCAGCTTCCAGGGGAGCGATTCACCCCTCCACTTT. Amino acids: CASSFQGSDSPLHF.

The DNA of the CDR3 is TGCAGTGCTAGAGATGACCCCCTTGAGGCCAACGTCCTGACTTTC. This codes for CSARDDPLEANVLTF. This chain joins TRBV20-1 and TRBJ2-6, with D uncertain. This CDR3 is 15 amino acids long. V lost 0 bases and J 6 bases, leaving 12 bases between the germline ends. The germline CDR1 and CDR2 sequences are DFQATT and SNEGSKA (reference sequence).

This clonotype has a count of ten or more. DNA of the CDR3: TGTGCCAGCAGTTACTCGATCCAGGGGGGAGGAGATACGCAGTATTTT. It translates to CASSYSIQGGGDTQYF. This rearrangement joins TRBV6-5 to TRBJ2-3; D is possibly TRBD1 (7 bases). Germline-derived CDR1 and CDR2 are MNHEY and SVGAGI. Trimming pared 0 bases from V and 5 bases from J, leaving 15 bases between. This CDR3 is built from 16 residues.

The chain combines TRBV11-2 with TRBJ2-5; TRBD2 matches at 8 bases. Germline CDR1 and CDR2: SGHAT and FQNNGV. The ends lost 2 bases at V and 1 base at J; junction bases unmatched: 9. The length of the CDR3 is 17 residues. The CDR3 reads CASSLTGTRGLQETQYF. The CDR3 region has the DNA TGTGCCAGCAGCTTAACCGGGACTAGGGGACTCCAAGAGACCCAGTACTTC.

This clonotype was picked up a small number of times. J is TRBJ2-3 and V is TRBV7-2, with D tentatively TRBD1 or TRBD2 (6 bases each). Germline assignment: CDR1 SGHTA and CDR2 FQGNSA. This CDR3 is built from 15 residues. Trimming stripped 2 bases from V and 2 bases from J, with 11 bases between. CDR3 residues: CASSLWGAATDTQYF. The CDR3 DNA sequence: TGTGCCAGCAGCTTATGGGGGGCCGCCACAGATACGCAGTATTTT.

The gene calls are TRBV20-1 and TRBJ2-7; tentative D call: TRBD1 (6 bases). In germline, CDR1 is DFQATT, CDR2 SNEGSKA (reference sequence). The CDR3 consists of 15 residues. V was shortened by 6 bases and J by 0 bases, with 18 bases between the two germline ends. CDR3 DNA: TGCAGTGCCCCCTCTTCCAGGGGCAACTCCTACGAGCAGTACTTC. This codes for CSAPSSRGNSYEQYF.

This clonotype was seen many times. CDR3 sequence: CASSFETGRYEQYV. CDR3 DNA sequence: TGTGCCAGCAGCTTCGAGACAGGACGCTACGAGCAGTACGTC. V and J are TRBV5-6 and TRBJ2-7, with a tentative D call TRBD1 (6 bases). The CDR3 contains 14 residues. V was clipped by 2 bases and J by 3 bases, with 12 bases between them. Germline V gives CDR1 SGHDT, CDR2 YYEEEE.

In this sample, this clonotype turned up many times. The chain combines TRBV6-6 with TRBJ2-3, with no clear D. The CDR3 extends over 16 amino acids. Germline CDR1 is MNHNY and CDR2 is SVGAGI (reference sequence). V lost 2 bases, J lost 1 base, and 13 bases lay in between. For the CDR3, the DNA is TGTGCCAGCAGTTACCACAGAAAGTCTGGCACAGATACGCAGTATTTT. Protein product: CASSYHRKSGTDTQYF.

The chain carries TRBV6-5 and TRBJ2-5, with D perhaps TRBD2 (6 bases). The CDR3 loop spans 18 amino acids. Looked up from germline, CDR1 is MNHEY and CDR2 is SVGAGI. V dropped 4 bases and J dropped 2 bases, with 23 bases sitting between them. CDR3: CASSFHSVAVRSQETQYF. The CDR3 nucleotides are TGTGCCAGCAGTTTCCACTCGGTAGCGGTAAGGTCTCAAGAGACCCAGTACTTC.

This clonotype has a count of ten or more. This chain connects TRBV1 to TRBJ1-5. TRBV1 is labeled a pseudogene. CDR3 size: 13 residues. CDR3: CTSARAWREHQHF. In nucleotides, the CDR3 is TGCACCAGTGCTAGGGCTTGGAGGGAGCATCAGCATTTT.

This clonotype occurred a few times. J is TRBJ2-5 and V is TRBV27; the D gene is possibly TRBD1 (6 bases). The CDR3 extends over 15 amino acids. V was clipped by 5 bases and J by 5 bases, with 18 bases between them. The germline gives CDR1 MNHEY, CDR2 SMNVEV (reference sequence). The CDR3 spells CASSPSSRGRETQYF. The CDR3 coding sequence is TGTGCCAGCAGTCCCAGCTCCAGGGGTAGGGAGACCCAGTACTTC.

The rearrangement joins TRBV29-1 to TRBJ2-1, with no clear D. Between the trimmed V and J ends, which lost 0 bases and 5 bases, there was a span of 14 bases. Germline values: CDR1 SQVTM, CDR2 ANQGSEA. The CDR3 length is 15 residues. DNA for the CDR3: TGCAGCGTTGAAGAGTCCATCAAGGCGAACAATGAGCAGTTCTTC. It is translated as CSVEESIKANNEQFF.

In this sample, this clonotype turned up a few times. This rearrangement joins TRBV6-5 to TRBJ2-6; the match to TRBD1 covers 10 bases. The trim removed 9 bases at V and 0 bases at J, leaving 5 bases unmatched. This CDR3 has 16 amino acids. Germline CDR1 reads MNHEY; CDR2 reads SVGAGI. This CDR3 reads CASGGQGLSGANVLTF. Here the CDR3 DNA reads TGTGCCAGTGGGGGACAGGGGCTCTCTGGGGCCAACGTCCTGACTTTC.

This clonotype has a count of ten or more. V usage is TRBV4-3 and J usage is TRBJ2-1; 9 bases are a match to TRBD2. Germline CDR1 and CDR2: LGHNA and YSLEER. V shed 0 bases, J shed 8 bases, and the junction held 11 bases outside the gene matches. The CDR3 spans 17 residues. CDR3: CASSQDAPGGGVYEQFF. The CDR3 nucleotides read TGCGCCAGCAGCCAAGATGCCCCTGGCGGGGGGGTCTATGAGCAGTTCTTC.

This clonotype showed up just a few times. The chain links TRBV28 to TRBJ2-7; the D is unclear. The CDR3 consists of 10 residues. CDR1 and CDR2 from the germline V gene are MDHEN and SYDVKM. The V end was cut by 11 bases, the J end by 2 bases, with 7 bases between. CDR3 residues: CASGTYEQYV. Written as DNA, the CDR3 is TGTGCCTCAGGAACCTACGAGCAGTACGTC.